Below, 14 T cell receptor beta chains from the same sample are listed, as sequenced in a study of T-cell reconstitution after alpha-beta-depleted transplantation in children. Unique molecular identifiers were incorporated when the TCRbeta library was constructed. TCRdb re-analysed the PCR reads in MiXCR, keeping a single row per CDR3 protein. The sample contains some 390,000 distinct CDR3 sequences, over 20% of which appear only once. The material sequenced was PBMCs from the stem cell graft donor, taken from the stem cell graft. The receptors come from a human donor who donated a stem cell graft to a child with acute myeloid leukemia.

The genes are TRBV4-2 and TRBJ2-1, with D maybe TRBD2 (5 bases). Germline V gene data show CDR1 as LGHNA and CDR2 as YNFKEQ. V was clipped by 3 bases and J by 3 bases, with 21 bases between them. The CDR3 consists of 18 residues. CDR3 in DNA: TGTGCCAGCAGCCATGACCCCATAACTAGTCTCCTCTACAATGAGCAGTTCTTC. This translates into CASSHDPITSLLYNEQFF.

The rearrangement uses TRBV9 and TRBJ2-1, with D perhaps TRBD2 (5 bases). The V end lost 3 bases, the J end lost 10 bases, and 17 bases lay between the germline ends. Germline assignment: CDR1 SGDLS and CDR2 YYNGEE. CDR3 length: 14 residues. The CDR3 spells CASSARGLAWEQFF. In DNA, the CDR3 is TGTGCCAGCAGCGCGAGAGGCCTAGCATGGGAGCAGTTCTTC.

Only a few counts were recorded for this clonotype. This chain joins TRBV12-3 or TRBV12-4 and TRBJ2-5; maybe TRBD1 (6 bases). The CDR3 is made up of 13 amino acids. V was pared by 2 bases and J by 5 bases, with 9 bases between. This chain's CDR3 is CASSLNRAETQYF. The CDR3 DNA follows: TGTGCCAGCAGTTTAAACAGGGCGGAGACCCAGTACTTC.

This clonotype was seen at least ten times. The rearrangement links TRBV12-3 or TRBV12-4 to TRBJ2-2; no definite D call. The V end lost 9 bases, the J end lost 1 base, and 6 bases lay between the germline ends. This CDR3 region has 12 residues. The CDR3 reads CARPRNTGELFF. In DNA, the CDR3 is TGTGCCAGGCCAAGGAACACCGGGGAGCTGTTTTTT.

This clonotype appeared many times. This rearrangement joins TRBV29-1 to TRBJ2-5, with TRBD2 as a possible D gene (6 bases). V was shortened by 6 bases and J by 5 bases, with 16 bases between the two germline ends. This CDR3 contains 13 residues. CDR1 and CDR2 from the germline V gene are SQVTM and ANQGSEA. The CDR3 DNA reads TGCAGCGTGCTCCGGGAGTCTAGGGAGACCCAGTACTTC. Residues: CSVLRESRETQYF.

At least ten counts were recorded for this clonotype. The rearrangement uses TRBV28 and TRBJ2-6; 8 bases agree with TRBD1. Germline loops: CDR1 MDHEN, CDR2 SYDVKM. The CDR3 has 20 residues. The V and J ends lost 5 bases and 0 bases, in that order; junction bases with no gene match: 15. CDR3 protein: CASSTRKRDRPYSGANVLTF. CDR3 bases: TGTGCCAGCAGTACTCGAAAACGGGACAGGCCATACTCTGGGGCCAACGTCCTGACTTTC. Using reference TRBV28 and TRBJ2-6 for the parts outside the CDR3, the full variable domain is DVKVTQSSRYLVKRTGEKVFLECVQDMDHENMFWYRQDPGLGLRLIYFSYDVKMKEKGDIPEGYSVSREKKERFSLILESASTNQTSMYLCASSTRKRDRPYSGANVLTFGAGSRLTVL.

A few counts support this clonotype. The V call is TRBV28, the J call TRBJ2-7; TRBD2 aligns across 7 bases. This CDR3 has 15 residues. V was clipped by 2 bases and J by 3 bases; unmatched bases: 7. Germline loops: CDR1 MDHEN, CDR2 SYDVKM. This chain's CDR3 is CASSLRSSGDYEQYF. In DNA, the CDR3 is TGTGCCAGCAGTTTAAGGTCTAGCGGTGACTACGAGCAGTACTTC. Filled out from reference TRBV28 and TRBJ2-7, the complete variable domain reads DVKVTQSSRYLVKRTGEKVFLECVQDMDHENMFWYRQDPGLGLRLIYFSYDVKMKEKGDIPEGYSVSREKKERFSLILESASTNQTSMYLCASSLRSSGDYEQYFGPGTRLTVT.

This clonotype was recorded many times. The chain combines TRBV29-1 with TRBJ2-1, with D possibly TRBD2 on 5 matching bases. Trimming cost V 6 bases and J 7 bases, with 7 bases left between them. Germline CDR1 reads SQVTM; CDR2 reads ANQGSEA. CDR3 length equals 10 residues. CDR3 region: CSVAGNEQFF. The DNA of the CDR3 is TGCAGCGTCGCGGGTAATGAGCAGTTCTTC.

A few counts support this clonotype. The chain employs TRBV7-2 and TRBJ2-7, with a weak D call TRBD1 (6 bases). The CDR3 is 15 amino acids. V lost 7 bases, J lost 0 bases, and 16 bases lay in between. Germline assignment: CDR1 SGHTA and CDR2 FQGNSA. The CDR3 DNA is TGTGCCAGCACTTCCGAAACAGGGAGCTCCTACGAGCAGTACTTC. It is translated as CASTSETGSSYEQYF.

This clonotype has more than one count but fewer than ten. The rearrangement links TRBV18 to TRBJ2-1; TRBD2 is a possible D gene (6 bases). The CDR3 runs 15 residues. CDR1 and CDR2 from the germline V gene are KGHSH and LQKENI. Trimming removed 3 bases at V and 5 bases at J, with 14 bases between. CDR3 residues: CASSPSARGNNEQFF. The CDR3, as DNA: TGTGCCAGCTCACCCTCGGCACGGGGGAACAATGAGCAGTTCTTC.

The chain has TRBV20-1 and TRBJ2-7, with 9 bases aligning to TRBD1. Trimming cost V 2 bases and J 3 bases; bases outside gene matches: 2. The CDR3 length is 13 residues. Germline CDR1 is DFQATT and CDR2 is SNEGSKA (reference sequence). The CDR3 spells CSARLDRGYEQYF. CDR3 sequence (DNA): TGCAGTGCTAGATTGGACAGGGGCTACGAGCAGTACTTC.

This clonotype was picked up a small number of times. This chain connects TRBV10-1 to TRBJ2-3; D is unresolved. This CDR3 has 12 residues. V lost 3 bases and J lost 7, with 8 bases in between. Germline loops: CDR1 WNHNN, CDR2 SYGVQD (reference sequence). CDR3 in amino acids: CASSDRPHTQYF. In nucleotides, the CDR3 is TGCGCCAGCAGTGACAGACCGCATACGCAGTATTTT.

This clonotype was counted between two and nine times. V is TRBV24-1 and J is TRBJ2-1; 7 bases are a match to TRBD2. Germline V gene lookup returns CDR1 KGHDR and CDR2 SFDVKD. V gave up 9 bases and J gave up 11 bases; unmatched junction bases: 6. The CDR3 has 11 residues. The CDR3 reads CATVREAKQFF. CDR3 sequence (DNA): TGTGCCACCGTTCGGGAGGCTAAGCAGTTCTTC.

The rearrangement joins TRBV27 to TRBJ2-1; possibly TRBD2 for D (5 bases). CDR3 size: 15 residues. The germline gives CDR1 MNHEY, CDR2 SMNVEV (reference sequence). Trimming took 3 bases from V and 5 from J, leaving 14 bases between them. This chain's CDR3 is CASSFIGLVDNEQFF. The CDR3 nucleotides are TGTGCCAGCAGTTTCATAGGACTGGTTGACAATGAGCAGTTCTTC.